The T cell receptor (beta chain) described here comes from a study of cytomegalovirus exposure and HLA in healthy donors. Study-wide results and caveats: The tendency of first-cohort TCR clusters to co-occur in the roughly 110 validation repertoires was the finding of a later analysis.

The ends were cut back, 4 bases at V and 5 bases at J, with 12 bases in the middle. The CDR3 consists of 13 residues. Germline values: CDR1 GTSNPN, CDR2 SVGIG (reference sequence). Concerning this clone itself: Antigen specificity is unknown.

Here immunoSEQ multiplex PCR was the method, and the copy in TCRdb shows in-frame clones only, minus some. The sample includes fewer than 90,000 clones, roughly 94% of them seen just once. Source material: PBMCs. The clonotype comes from a woman aged 18-35 years in good health and CMV-seropositive. The V gene is TRBV30, the J gene TRBJ2-1; D possibly corresponds to TRBD1 (6 bases). CDR3 DNA: TGTGCCTGGATACCTCAGGGGAACAATGAGCAGTTCTTC. Its protein product is CAWIPQGNNEQFF.